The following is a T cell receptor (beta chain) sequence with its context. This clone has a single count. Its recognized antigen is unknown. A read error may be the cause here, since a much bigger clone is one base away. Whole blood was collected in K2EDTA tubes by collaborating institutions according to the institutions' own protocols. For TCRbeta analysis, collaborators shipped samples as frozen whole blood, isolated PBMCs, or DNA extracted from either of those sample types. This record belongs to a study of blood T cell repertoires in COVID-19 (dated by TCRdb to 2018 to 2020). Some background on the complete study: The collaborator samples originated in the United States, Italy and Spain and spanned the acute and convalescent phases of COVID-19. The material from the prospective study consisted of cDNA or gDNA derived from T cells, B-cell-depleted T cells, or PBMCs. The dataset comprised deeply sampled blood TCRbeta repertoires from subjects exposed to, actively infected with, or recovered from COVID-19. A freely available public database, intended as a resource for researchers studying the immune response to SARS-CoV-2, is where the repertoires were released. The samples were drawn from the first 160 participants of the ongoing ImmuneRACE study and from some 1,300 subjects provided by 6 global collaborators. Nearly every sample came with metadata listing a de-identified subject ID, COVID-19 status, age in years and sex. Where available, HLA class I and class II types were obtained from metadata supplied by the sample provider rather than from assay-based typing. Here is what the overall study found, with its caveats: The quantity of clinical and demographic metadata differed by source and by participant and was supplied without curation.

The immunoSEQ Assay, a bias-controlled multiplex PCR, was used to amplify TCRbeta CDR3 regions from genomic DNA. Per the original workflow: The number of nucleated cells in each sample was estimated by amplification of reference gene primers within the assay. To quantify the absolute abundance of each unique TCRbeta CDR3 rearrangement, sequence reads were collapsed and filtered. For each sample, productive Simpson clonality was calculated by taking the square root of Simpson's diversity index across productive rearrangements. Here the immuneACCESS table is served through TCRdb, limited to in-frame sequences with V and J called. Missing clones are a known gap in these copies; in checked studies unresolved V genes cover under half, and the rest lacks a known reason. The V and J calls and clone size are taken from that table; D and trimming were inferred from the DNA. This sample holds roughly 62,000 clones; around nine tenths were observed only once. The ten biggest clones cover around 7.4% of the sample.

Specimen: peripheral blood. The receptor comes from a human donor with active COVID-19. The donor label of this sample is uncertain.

The nucleotides are TGTGCTAGCAGCTCGGGACTAGCGGTCTACAATGAGCAGTTCTTC. The resulting protein is CASSSGLAVYNEQFF. The chain couples TRBV7-7 to TRBJ2-1; 11 bases in the middle match TRBD2. Reading from cysteine to phenylalanine, the CDR3 counts 15 amino acids. Only CDR3 DNA remains: 45 bases, in frame from the first base. CDR1 is given as SSHAT and CDR2 as FNYEAQ, both from the germline V gene (reference sequence).